This record covers a single TCR beta chain. Its antigen remains unidentified. Other DNA sequences within the sample encode an identical CDR3. This sample is part of a study of T cell responses to AZD1222 COVID-19 vaccine. Study-wide results and limits: Increases in Spike-specific TCR breadth and depth were seen after two AZD1222 doses. Among the donors, most were white British and more were female, and clonal diversity was possibly underestimated. Repertoire sampling was restricted to post-peak T cell response timepoints.

The table came from immunoSEQ multiplex PCR; TCRdb's copy has only in-frame clones and leaves some out. The sample contains approximately 130,000 clones, roughly 82% of which appear only once. The sequence was obtained from an adult who received the AZD1222 COVID-19 vaccine. Sequenced here: peripheral blood, sampled 28 days after the second AZD1222 dose.

The CDR3: CSVGSGWGMNTEAFF. The DNA for the CDR3 is TGCAGCGTTGGTTCAGGGTGGGGAATGAACACTGAAGCTTTCTTT. The chain combines TRBV29-1 with TRBJ1-1, with a tentative D call TRBD1 (5 bases). The CDR3 length is 15 residues. Germline CDR1 is SQVTM and CDR2 is ANQGSEA. V was cut by 4 bases and J by 0 bases, with 15 bases left in between. Filled out from reference TRBV29-1 and TRBJ1-1, the complete variable domain reads SAVISQKPSRDICQRGTSLTIQCQVDSQVTMMFWYRQQPGQSLTLIATANQGSEATYESGFVIDKFPISRPNLTFSTLTVSNMSPEDSSIYLCSVGSGWGMNTEAFFGQGTRLTVV.